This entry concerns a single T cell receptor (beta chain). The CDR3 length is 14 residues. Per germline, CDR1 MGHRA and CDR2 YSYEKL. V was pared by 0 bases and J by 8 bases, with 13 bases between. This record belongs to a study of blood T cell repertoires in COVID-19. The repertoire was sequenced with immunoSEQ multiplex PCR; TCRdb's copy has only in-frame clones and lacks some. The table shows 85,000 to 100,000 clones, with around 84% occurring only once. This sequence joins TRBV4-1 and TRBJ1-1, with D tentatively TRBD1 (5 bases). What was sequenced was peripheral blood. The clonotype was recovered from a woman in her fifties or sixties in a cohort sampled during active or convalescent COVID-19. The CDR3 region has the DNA TGCGCCAGCAGCCAAGATCTGGGGGGGAAAGAAGCTTTCTTT. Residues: CASSQDLGGKEAFF.